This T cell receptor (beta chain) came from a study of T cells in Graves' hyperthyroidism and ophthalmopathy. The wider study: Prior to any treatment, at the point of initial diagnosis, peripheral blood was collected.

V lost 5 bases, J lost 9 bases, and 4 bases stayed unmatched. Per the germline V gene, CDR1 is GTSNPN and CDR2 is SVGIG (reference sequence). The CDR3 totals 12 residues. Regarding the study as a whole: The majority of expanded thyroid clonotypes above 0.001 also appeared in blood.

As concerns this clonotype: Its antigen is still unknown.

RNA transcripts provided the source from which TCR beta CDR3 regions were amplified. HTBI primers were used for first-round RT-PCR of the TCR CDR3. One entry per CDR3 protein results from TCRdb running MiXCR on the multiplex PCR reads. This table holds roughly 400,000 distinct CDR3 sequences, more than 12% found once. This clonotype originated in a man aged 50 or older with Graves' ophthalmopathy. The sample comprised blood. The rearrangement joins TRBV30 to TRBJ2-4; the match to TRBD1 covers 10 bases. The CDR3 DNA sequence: TGTGCCTGGGTATGGACAGGGGGCATTCAGTACTTC. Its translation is CAWVWTGGIQYF.